This T cell receptor (beta chain) comes out of a study of prognosis after radiotherapy for stage I lung cancer. Study overall: Patients numbered approximately 12 men and 5 or 6 women, aged roughly 53 to 95 with a median of approximately 68 years. Squamous cell carcinoma tumors occurred in 6 to 8 patients, adenocarcinoma in around eleven.

From genomic DNA, TCR beta CDR3 was amplified by two-round multiplex PCR. Individual primers that were specific to each TRBV and TRBJ gene served in first-round PCR. In the second PCR round, amplification relied on universal primers. In TCRdb, the multiplex PCR reads were re-called with MiXCR into one record per CDR3 protein. The sample lists around 26,000 distinct CDR3 sequences, 40% to 55% occurring once. CDR1 is MNHEY and CDR2 is SVGEGT in the germline V gene. This CDR3 spans 15 amino acids. Turning to this clonotype: What it recognizes is unknown. At one of its ends the junction is not consistent with the germline gene, which may arise from a read error.

Whole-study results and caveats: Shannon entropy after stereotactic body radiation therapy was lower in patients who developed distant metastases.

The sample here was PBMCs, taken before or after stereotactic body radiation therapy (not recorded which). The genes are TRBV6-2 or TRBV6-3 and TRBJ2-2; 8 bases fit TRBD1. This clonotype originated in a donor of 50 years or more with non-small cell lung cancer. CDR3 region: CVSSRSGQEVGELFF. CDR3 nucleotides: TGTGTCAGCAGTAGATCGGGACAGGAGGTCGGGGAGCTGTTTTTT.